These 4 T cell receptor beta chains came from one sample sequenced in a study of T-cell reconstitution after alpha-beta-depleted transplantation in children. Library preparation (for TCRbeta) was performed with unique molecular identifiers. From the PCR reads, TCRdb called clonotypes with MiXCR, one entry per CDR3 protein. The repertoire holds just under 250,000 distinct CDR3 sequences, with more than 20% as singletons. The source material was PBMCs, sampled before TCRalphabeta/CD19-depleted stem cell transplant. The receptors were gathered from a girl aged 2 to 10 with Fanconi anemia, due to receive a stem cell transplant.

V and J are TRBV6-4 and TRBJ2-7; perhaps TRBD1 as D (6 bases). CDR1 is MRHNA and CDR2 is SNTAGT in the germline V gene. V gave up 5 bases and J gave up 0 bases, with 11 bases separating them. This CDR3 contains 14 residues. The CDR3 spells CASSPDRSSYEQYF. The CDR3 DNA is TGTGCCAGCAGTCCTGACAGGAGCTCCTACGAGCAGTACTTC.

The gene calls are TRBV12-3 or TRBV12-4 and TRBJ2-5, with 9 bases matching TRBD2. Unmatched junction bases numbered 13, after V lost 9 bases and J lost 5 bases. This CDR3 has 15 amino acids. DNA of the CDR3: TGTGCCAGTCGTGTTCTGGGACTAGCCGTGGAGACCCAGTACTTC. Amino acid sequence: CASRVLGLAVETQYF.

The genes are TRBV4-2 and TRBJ2-3, with D unresolved. Per the germline V gene, CDR1 is LGHNA and CDR2 is YNFKEQ. The V and J ends lost 4 bases and 2 bases respectively, with 10 bases between them. This CDR3 contains 14 residues. The CDR3 DNA is TGTGCCAGCAGCCCACCCCAAGACACAGATACGCAGTATTTT. Amino acids: CASSPPQDTDTQYF.

This clonotype has a handful of counts. A much larger clone differs by one base, so this may be a read error. The rearrangement links TRBV6-6 to TRBJ1-6, with D uncertain. The CDR3 has 11 residues. Germline-derived CDR1 and CDR2 are MNHNY and SVGAGI (reference sequence). The ends were cut back, 6 bases at V and 7 bases at J, with 4 bases in the middle. CDR3 residues: CASRSNSPLHF. DNA for the CDR3: TGTGCCAGCAGGTCGAATTCACCCCTCCACTTT.